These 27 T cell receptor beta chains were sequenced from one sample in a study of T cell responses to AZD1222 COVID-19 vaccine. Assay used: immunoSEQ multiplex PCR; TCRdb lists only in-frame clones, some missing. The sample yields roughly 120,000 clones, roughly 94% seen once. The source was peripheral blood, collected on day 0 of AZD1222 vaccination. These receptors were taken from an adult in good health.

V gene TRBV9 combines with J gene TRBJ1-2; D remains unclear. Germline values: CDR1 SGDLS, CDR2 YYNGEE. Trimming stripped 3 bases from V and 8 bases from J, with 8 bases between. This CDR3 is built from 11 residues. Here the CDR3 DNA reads TGTGCCAGCAGCGGTTTGCTAGGCTACACCTTC. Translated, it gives CASSGLLGYTF.

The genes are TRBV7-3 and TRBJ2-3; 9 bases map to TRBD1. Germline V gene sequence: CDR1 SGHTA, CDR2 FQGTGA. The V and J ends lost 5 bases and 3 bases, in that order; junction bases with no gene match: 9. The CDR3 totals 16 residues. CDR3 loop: CASSPWGQGVTDTQYF. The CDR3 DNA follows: TGTGCCAGCAGCCCGTGGGGACAGGGTGTTACAGATACGCAGTATTTT.

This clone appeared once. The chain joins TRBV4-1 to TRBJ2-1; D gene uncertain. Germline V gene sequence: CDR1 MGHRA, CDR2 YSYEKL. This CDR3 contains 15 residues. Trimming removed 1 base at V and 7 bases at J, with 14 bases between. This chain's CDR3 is CASSQVPAPTNEQFF. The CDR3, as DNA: TGCGCCAGCAGCCAAGTCCCGGCCCCTACGAATGAGCAGTTCTTC.

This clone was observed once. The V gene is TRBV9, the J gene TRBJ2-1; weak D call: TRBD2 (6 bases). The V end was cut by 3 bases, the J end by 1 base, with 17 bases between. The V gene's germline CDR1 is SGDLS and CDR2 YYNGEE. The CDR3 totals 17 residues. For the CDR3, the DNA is TGTGCCAGCAGCGAAGGGACTTCCCCAGGGTCCTACAATGAGCAGTTCTTC. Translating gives CASSEGTSPGSYNEQFF.

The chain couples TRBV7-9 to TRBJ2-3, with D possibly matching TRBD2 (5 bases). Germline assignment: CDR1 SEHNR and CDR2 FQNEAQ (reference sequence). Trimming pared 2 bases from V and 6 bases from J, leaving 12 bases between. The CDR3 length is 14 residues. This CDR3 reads CASSLTSALDTQYF. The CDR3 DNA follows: TGTGCCAGCAGCTTAACTAGTGCTCTGGATACGCAGTATTTT.

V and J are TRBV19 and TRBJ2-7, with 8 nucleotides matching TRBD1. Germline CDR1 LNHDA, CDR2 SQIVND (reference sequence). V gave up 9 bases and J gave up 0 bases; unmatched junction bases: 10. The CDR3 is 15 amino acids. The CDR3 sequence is CASHPGGSSSYEQYF. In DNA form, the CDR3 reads TGTGCCAGCCACCCAGGGGGCTCAAGCTCCTACGAGCAGTACTTC.

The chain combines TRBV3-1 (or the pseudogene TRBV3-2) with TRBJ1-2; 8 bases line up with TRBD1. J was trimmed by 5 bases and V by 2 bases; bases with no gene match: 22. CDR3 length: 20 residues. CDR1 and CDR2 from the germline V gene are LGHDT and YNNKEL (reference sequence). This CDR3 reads CASSQLRTGLNLVPWYGYTF. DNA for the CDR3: TGTGCCAGCAGCCAACTGCGGACAGGGCTAAACTTGGTCCCGTGGTATGGCTACACCTTC.

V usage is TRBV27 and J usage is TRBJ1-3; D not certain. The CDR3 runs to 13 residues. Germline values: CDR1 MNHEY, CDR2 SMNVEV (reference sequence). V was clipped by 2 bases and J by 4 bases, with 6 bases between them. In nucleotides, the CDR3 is TGTGCCAGCAGTTTACGAGAAGGAAACACCATATATTTT. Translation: CASSLREGNTIYF.

The CDR3 nucleotides read TGCGCCAGCAGCAAAACCGGGACAGGGTCGGACGGCTACACCTTC. Protein: CASSKTGTGSDGYTF. The chain recombines TRBV5-1 with TRBJ1-2; TRBD1 agrees at 9 bases. V lost 4 bases, J lost 8 bases, and 12 bases stayed unmatched. The CDR3 consists of 15 residues. Per germline, CDR1 SGHRS and CDR2 YFSETQ. Full variable domain (missing parts from reference TRBV5-1 and TRBJ1-2): KAGVTQTPRYLIKTRGQQVTLSCSPISGHRSVSWYQQTPGQGLQFLFEYFSETQRNKGNFPGRFSGRQFSNSRSEMNVSTLELGDSALYLCASSKTGTGSDGYTFGSGTRLTVV.

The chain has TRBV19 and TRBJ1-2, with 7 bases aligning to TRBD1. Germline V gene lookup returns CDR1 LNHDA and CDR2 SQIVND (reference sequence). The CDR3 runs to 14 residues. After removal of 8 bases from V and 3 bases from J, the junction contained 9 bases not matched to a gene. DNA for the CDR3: TGTGCCAGTTCAGGACAGGCACTTCACTATGGCTACACCTTC. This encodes CASSGQALHYGYTF.

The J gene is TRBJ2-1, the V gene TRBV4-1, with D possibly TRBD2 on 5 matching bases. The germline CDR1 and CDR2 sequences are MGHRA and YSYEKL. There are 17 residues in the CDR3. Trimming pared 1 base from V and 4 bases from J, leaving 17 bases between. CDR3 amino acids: CASSQVGGTLGYNEQFF. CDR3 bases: TGCGCCAGCAGCCAAGTTGGAGGAACACTGGGGTACAATGAGCAGTTCTTC.

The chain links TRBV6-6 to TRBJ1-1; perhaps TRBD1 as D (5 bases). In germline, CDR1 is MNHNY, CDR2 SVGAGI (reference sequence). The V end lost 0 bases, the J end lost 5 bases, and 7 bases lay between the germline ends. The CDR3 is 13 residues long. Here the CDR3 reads CASSYSRGTEAFF. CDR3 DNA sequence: TGTGCCAGCAGTTACTCAAGGGGTACTGAAGCTTTCTTT.

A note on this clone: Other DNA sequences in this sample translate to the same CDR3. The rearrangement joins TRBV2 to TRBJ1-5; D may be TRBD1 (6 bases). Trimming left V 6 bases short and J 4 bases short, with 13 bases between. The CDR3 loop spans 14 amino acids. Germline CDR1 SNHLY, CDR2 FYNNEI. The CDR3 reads CASSPQGGNQPQHF. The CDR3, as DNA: TGTGCCAGCAGCCCACAGGGAGGGAATCAGCCCCAGCATTTT.

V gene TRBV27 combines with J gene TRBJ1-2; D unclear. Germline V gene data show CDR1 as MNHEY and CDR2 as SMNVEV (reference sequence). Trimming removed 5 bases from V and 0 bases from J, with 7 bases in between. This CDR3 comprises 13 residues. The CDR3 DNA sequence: TGTGCCAGCAGTCCGCGTACTAACTATGGCTACACCTTC. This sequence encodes CASSPRTNYGYTF.

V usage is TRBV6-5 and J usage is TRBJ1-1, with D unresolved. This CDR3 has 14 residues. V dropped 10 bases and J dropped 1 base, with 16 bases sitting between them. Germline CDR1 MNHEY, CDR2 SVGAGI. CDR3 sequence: CATAPVGGNTEAFF. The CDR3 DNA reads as TGTGCCACCGCGCCCGTCGGAGGGAACACTGAAGCTTTCTTT.

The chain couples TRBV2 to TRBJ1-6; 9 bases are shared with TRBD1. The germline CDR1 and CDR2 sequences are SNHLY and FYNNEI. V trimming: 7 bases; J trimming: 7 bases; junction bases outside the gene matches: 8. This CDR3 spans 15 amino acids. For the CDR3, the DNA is TGTGCCAGCACCACAGAGGGACAGGGAAATTCACCCCTCCACTTT. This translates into CASTTEGQGNSPLHF.

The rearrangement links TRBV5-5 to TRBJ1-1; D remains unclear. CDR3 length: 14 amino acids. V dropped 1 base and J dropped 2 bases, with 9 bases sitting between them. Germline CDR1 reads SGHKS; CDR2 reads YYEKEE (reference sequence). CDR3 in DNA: TGTGCCAGCAGCTTGAAGTGGGGAAACACTGAAGCTTTCTTT. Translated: CASSLKWGNTEAFF. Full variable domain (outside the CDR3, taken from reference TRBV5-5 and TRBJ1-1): DAGVTQSPTHLIKTRGQQVTLRCSPISGHKSVSWYQQVLGQGPQFIFQYYEKEERGRGNFPDRFSARQFPNYSSELNVNALLLGDSALYLCASSLKWGNTEAFFGQGTRLTVV.

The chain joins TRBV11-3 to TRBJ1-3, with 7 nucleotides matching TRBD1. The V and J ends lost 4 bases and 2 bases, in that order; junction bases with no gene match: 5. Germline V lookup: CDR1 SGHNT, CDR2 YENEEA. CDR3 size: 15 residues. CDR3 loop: CASSSTGDPGNTIYF. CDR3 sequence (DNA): TGTGCCAGCAGCTCCACAGGGGACCCTGGAAACACCATATATTTT.

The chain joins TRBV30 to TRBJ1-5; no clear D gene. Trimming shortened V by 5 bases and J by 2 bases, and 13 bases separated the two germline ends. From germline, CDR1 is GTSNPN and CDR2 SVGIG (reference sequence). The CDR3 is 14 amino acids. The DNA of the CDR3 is TGTGCCTGGTCGAGCGGCGGAGGCAATCAGCCCCAGCATTTT. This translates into CAWSSGGGNQPQHF.

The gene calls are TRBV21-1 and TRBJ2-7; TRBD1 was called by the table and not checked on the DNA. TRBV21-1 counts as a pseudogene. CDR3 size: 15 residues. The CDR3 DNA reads TGTGCCAGCAGCAAACCCAGGGGGCTGTCCTACGAGCAGTACTTC. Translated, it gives CASSKPRGLSYEQYF.

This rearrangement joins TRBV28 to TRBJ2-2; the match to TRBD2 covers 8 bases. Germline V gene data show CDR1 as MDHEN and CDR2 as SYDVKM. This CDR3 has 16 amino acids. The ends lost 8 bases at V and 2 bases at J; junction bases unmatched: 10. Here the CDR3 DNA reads TGTGCCAGCCAGGAAAGCGGGAGCGGAAACACCGGGGAGCTGTTTTTT. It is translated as CASQESGSGNTGELFF. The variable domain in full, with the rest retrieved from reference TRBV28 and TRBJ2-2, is DVKVTQSSRYLVKRTGEKVFLECVQDMDHENMFWYRQDPGLGLRLIYFSYDVKMKEKGDIPEGYSVSREKKERFSLILESASTNQTSMYLCASQESGSGNTGELFFGEGSRLTVL.

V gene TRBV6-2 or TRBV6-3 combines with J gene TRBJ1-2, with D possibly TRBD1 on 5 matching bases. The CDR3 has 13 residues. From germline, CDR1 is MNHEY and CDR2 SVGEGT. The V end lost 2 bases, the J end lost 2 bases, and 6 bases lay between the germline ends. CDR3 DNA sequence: TGTGCCAGCAGTTACCGGGACAACTATGGCTACACCTTC. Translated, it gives CASSYRDNYGYTF.

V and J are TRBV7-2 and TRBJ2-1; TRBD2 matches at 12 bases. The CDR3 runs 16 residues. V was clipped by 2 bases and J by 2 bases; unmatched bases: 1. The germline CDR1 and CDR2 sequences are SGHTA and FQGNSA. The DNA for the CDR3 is TGTGCCAGCAGCTTACGACTAGCGGGAGCCTACAATGAGCAGTTCTTC. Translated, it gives CASSLRLAGAYNEQFF.

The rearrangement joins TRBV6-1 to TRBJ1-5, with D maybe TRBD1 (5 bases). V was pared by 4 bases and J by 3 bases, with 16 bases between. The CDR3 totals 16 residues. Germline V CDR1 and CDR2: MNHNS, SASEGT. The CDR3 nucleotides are TGTGCCAGCAGTGGGCCCATGGGGACTGCCAATCAGCCCCAGCATTTT. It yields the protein CASSGPMGTANQPQHF.

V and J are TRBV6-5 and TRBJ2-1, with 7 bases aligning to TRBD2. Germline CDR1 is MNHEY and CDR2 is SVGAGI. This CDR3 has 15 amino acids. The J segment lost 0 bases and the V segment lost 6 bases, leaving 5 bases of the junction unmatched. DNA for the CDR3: TGTGCCAGCAGACCCCTAGCGGACTCCTACAATGAGCAGTTCTTC. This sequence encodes CASRPLADSYNEQFF.

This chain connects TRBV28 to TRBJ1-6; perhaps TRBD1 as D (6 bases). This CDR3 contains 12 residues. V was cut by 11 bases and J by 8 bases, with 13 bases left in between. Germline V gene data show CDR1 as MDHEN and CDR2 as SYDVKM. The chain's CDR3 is CAARGQDSPLHF. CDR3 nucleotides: TGTGCCGCCCGGGGGCAGGATTCACCCCTCCACTTT.

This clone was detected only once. The CDR3: CSVEGIVVFGNGLAGTDTQYF. CDR3 nucleotide sequence: TGCAGCGTTGAGGGAATAGTGGTTTTCGGTAATGGTTTGGCGGGCACAGATACGCAGTATTTT. The rearrangement joins TRBV29-1 to TRBJ2-3; D is unclear. V lost 3 bases and J 1 base, leaving 32 bases between the germline ends. Germline CDR1 SQVTM, CDR2 ANQGSEA. The CDR3 covers 21 residues.